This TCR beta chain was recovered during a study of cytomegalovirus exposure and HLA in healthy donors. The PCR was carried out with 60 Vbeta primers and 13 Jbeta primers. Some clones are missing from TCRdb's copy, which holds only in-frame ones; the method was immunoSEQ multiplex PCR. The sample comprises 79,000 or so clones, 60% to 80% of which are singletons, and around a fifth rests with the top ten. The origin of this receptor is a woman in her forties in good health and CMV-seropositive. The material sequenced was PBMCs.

The CDR3, as DNA: TGTGCCAGTAGTATGAGTCTAGCGGCCTACAATGAGCAGTTCTTC. Translated, it gives CASSMSLAAYNEQFF. The chain links TRBV19 to TRBJ2-1; 7 bases map to TRBD2. CDR1 is LNHDA and CDR2 is SQIVND in the germline V gene (reference sequence). The CDR3 runs to 15 residues. With 3 bases clipped from V and 2 bases from J, the junction kept 4 bases outside the gene matches.